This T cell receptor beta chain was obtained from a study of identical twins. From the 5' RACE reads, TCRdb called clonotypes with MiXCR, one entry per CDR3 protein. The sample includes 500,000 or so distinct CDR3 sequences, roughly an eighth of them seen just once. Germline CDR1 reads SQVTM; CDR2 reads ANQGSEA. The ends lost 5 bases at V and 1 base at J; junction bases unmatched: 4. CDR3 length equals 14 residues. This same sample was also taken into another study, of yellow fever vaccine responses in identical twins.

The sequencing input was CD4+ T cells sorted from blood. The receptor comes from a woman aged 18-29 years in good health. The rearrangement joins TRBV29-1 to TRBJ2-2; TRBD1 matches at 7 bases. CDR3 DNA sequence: TGCAGCGTTATACGGACAGGGAACACCGGGGAGCTGTTTTTT. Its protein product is CSVIRTGNTGELFF.